This T cell receptor (beta chain) was obtained from a study of CD8+ T cells in alopecia areata. The sample holds a few counts of this clone. Trimming at V came to 4 bases and at J to 0 bases, leaving 6 bases not matched to a gene. This CDR3 is built from 15 residues. Per germline, CDR1 SGHRS and CDR2 YFSETQ. As for treatment: oral pan-JAK inhibitor, 5-10 mg twice daily. Extracted from the samples, RNA was reverse transcribed into cDNA to serve as the sequencing template. The repertoire was sequenced with immunoSEQ multiplex PCR; TCRdb's copy has only in-frame clones and lacks some. The data hold about 200,000 clones, with around two fifths observed a single time.

The genes are TRBV5-1 and TRBJ1-2, with 7 nucleotides matching TRBD1. The sequencing here drew on CD4+ T cells sorted from blood, taken at approximately week 31, from a patient treated with tofacitinib. The receptor was isolated from a human donor with alopecia areata. The CDR3 DNA reads as TGCGCCAGCAGCGAGGGACAGAGACCTAACTATGGCTACACCTTC. Translated: CASSEGQRPNYGYTF.